These 2 T cell receptor beta chains came from one sample sequenced in a study of T cell responses to AZD1222 COVID-19 vaccine. This table comes from immunoSEQ multiplex PCR, and its TCRdb copy is limited to in-frame clones, with some not included. The sample includes 110,000 to 150,000 clones, less than 95% seen only once; the top ten take roughly 3.1%. The source material was peripheral blood, sampled on day 0 of AZD1222 vaccination. Source of these receptors: an adult in good health.

The genes are TRBV28 and TRBJ1-1, with D uncertain. The CDR3 consists of 17 residues. Germline CDR1 is MDHEN and CDR2 is SYDVKM. The V gene lost 3 bases and the J gene lost 0 bases, with 17 bases spanning the gap. Here the CDR3 reads CASSLSLARLMNTEAFF. Written as DNA, the CDR3 is TGTGCCAGCAGTTTGTCCCTCGCCAGACTGATGAACACTGAAGCTTTCTTT. The variable domain in full, with the rest retrieved from reference TRBV28 and TRBJ1-1, is DVKVTQSSRYLVKRTGEKVFLECVQDMDHENMFWYRQDPGLGLRLIYFSYDVKMKEKGDIPEGYSVSREKKERFSLILESASTNQTSMYLCASSLSLARLMNTEAFFGQGTRLTVV.

The chain links TRBV27 to TRBJ1-6; D not certain. CDR1 is MNHEY and CDR2 is SMNVEV in the germline V gene (reference sequence). The CDR3 is made up of 15 amino acids. Trimming stripped 4 bases from V and 3 bases from J, with 10 bases between. For the CDR3, the DNA is TGTGCCAGCAGTTGGGCAAGGAGCTATAATTCACCCCTCCACTTT. Translation gives CASSWARSYNSPLHF.